This T cell receptor (beta chain) was found in a study of T cell changes during pregnancy in multiple sclerosis. Germline V CDR1 and CDR2: MGHRA, YSYEKL. This CDR3 is 15 amino acids long. J was trimmed by 5 bases and V by 6 bases; bases with no gene match: 9. Using immunoSEQ multiplex PCR, the repertoire was profiled, and TCRdb retains in-frame clones only, with some absent. Counted here are tens of thousands of clones, around 90% occurring once; the ten biggest clones make up around 8.6%. The chain links TRBV4-1 to TRBJ1-1; 10 nucleotides align to TRBD1. The receptor was derived from a female donor with multiple sclerosis, enrolled in a pregnancy study. Here the sequenced sample was CD8+ T cells from peripheral blood mononuclear cells, taken before pregnancy. CDR3 coding DNA: TGCGCCAGCAGGTTCCGGGACAGGGGTTTGACTGAAGCTTTCTTT. Translated, it gives CASRFRDRGLTEAFF.